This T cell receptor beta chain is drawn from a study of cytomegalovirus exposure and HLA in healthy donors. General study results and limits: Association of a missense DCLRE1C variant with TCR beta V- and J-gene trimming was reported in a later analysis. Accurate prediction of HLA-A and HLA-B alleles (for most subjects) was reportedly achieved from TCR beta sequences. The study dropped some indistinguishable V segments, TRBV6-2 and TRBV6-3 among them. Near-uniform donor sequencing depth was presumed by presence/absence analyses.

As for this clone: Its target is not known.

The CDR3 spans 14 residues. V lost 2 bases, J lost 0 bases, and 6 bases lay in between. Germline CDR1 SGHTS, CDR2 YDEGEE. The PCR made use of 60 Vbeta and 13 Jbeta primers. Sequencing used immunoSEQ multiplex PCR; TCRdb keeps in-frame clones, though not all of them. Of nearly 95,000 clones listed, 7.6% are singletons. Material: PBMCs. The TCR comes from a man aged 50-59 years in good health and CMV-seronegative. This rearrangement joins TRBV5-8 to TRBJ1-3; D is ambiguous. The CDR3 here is CASSFGLSGNTIYF. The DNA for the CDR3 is TGTGCCAGCAGCTTTGGACTCTCTGGAAACACCATATATTTT.